Presented here are 3 T cell receptor beta chains from one specimen sequenced in a study of radiation and T cells in renal cell carcinoma. TCRdb's table, derived via immunoSEQ multiplex PCR, lists solely in-frame clones and lacks some. Here the sample spans over 60,000 clones, about 86% being singletons. Specified time point: blood 2 weeks post-SBRT. Treatment here: 15 Gy SBRT to primary tumor, nephrectomy 4 weeks later. Sequences were derived from blood, sampled from a patient whose treatment included radiotherapy and nephrectomy. These receptors all stem from a woman aged 45-65 years with renal cell carcinoma.

The rearrangement links TRBV7-9 to TRBJ2-7; 7 bases line up with TRBD2. Germline V gene sequence: CDR1 SEHNR, CDR2 FQNEAQ (reference sequence). The CDR3 has 16 amino acids. Unmatched junction bases numbered 16, after V lost 5 bases and J lost 6 bases. CDR3 residues: CASSPLRGEGWSEQYF. CDR3 nucleotide sequence: TGTGCCAGCAGCCCTCTACGGGGGGAGGGCTGGAGCGAGCAGTACTTC. Looking up the rest from reference TRBV7-9 and TRBJ2-7 gives the full variable domain: DTGVSQNPRHKITKRGQNVTFRCDPISEHNRLYWYRQTLGQGPEFLTYFQNEAQLEKSRLLSDRFSAERPKGSFSTLEIQRTEQGDSAMYLCASSPLRGEGWSEQYFGPGTRLTVT.

The rearrangement joins TRBV11-2 to TRBJ2-6, with TRBD2 identical over 15 bases. Germline loops: CDR1 SGHAT, CDR2 FQNNGV. V shed 5 bases, J shed 4 bases, and the junction held 9 bases outside the gene matches. This CDR3 region has 19 residues. The CDR3 loop reads CASSQRTSGGASGANVLTF. CDR3 DNA: TGTGCCAGCAGCCAACGGACTAGCGGGGGGGCATCCGGGGCCAACGTCCTGACTTTC.

This rearrangement joins TRBV9 to TRBJ1-1; D unclear. Germline V CDR1 and CDR2: SGDLS, YYNGEE. The V and J ends lost 4 bases and 8 bases respectively, with 15 bases between them. The CDR3 is made up of 13 amino acids. In DNA form, the CDR3 reads TGTGCCAGCAGCCCTTCCGGTGGTTCCGAAGCTTTCTTT. Protein sequence: CASSPSGGSEAFF. Supplemented by reference TRBV9 and TRBJ1-1, the full variable domain reads DSGVTQTPKHLITATGQRVTLRCSPRSGDLSVYWYQQSLDQGLQFLIQYYNGEERAKGNILERFSAQQFPDLHSELNLSSLELGDSALYFCASSPSGGSEAFFGQGTRLTVV.